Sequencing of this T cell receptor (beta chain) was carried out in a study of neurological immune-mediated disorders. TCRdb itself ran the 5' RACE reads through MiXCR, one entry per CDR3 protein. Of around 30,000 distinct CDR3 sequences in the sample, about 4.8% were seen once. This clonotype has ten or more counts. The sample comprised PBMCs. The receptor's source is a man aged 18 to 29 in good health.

CDR3 bases: TGCAGCGGACAGAACCCCAAGGACAGACTTGGCACTGAAGCTTTCTTT. It translates to CSGQNPKDRLGTEAFF. This rearrangement joins TRBV29-1 to TRBJ1-1, with D possibly being TRBD1 (6 bases). The V gene lost 7 bases and the J gene lost 4 bases, with 25 bases spanning the gap. Germline V gives CDR1 SQVTM, CDR2 ANQGSEA. The length of the CDR3 is 16 residues.